Ten or more counts support the clone carrying this T cell receptor (beta chain). The antigen is unknown. This sample was taken from a study of T-cell reconstitution after alpha-beta-depleted transplantation in children. Overall study results and limits: Alpha-beta T cells about two months after transplant reportedly derived from several hundred expanded graft clones. After transplant, high TCRbeta diversity at day 60 in some patients arose from surviving recipient T cells and thymic progenitors. Newly produced T cells mostly provided counts and TCRbeta diversity after one year, as hyperexpanded clones declined.

For TCRbeta, the library was prepared with unique molecular identifiers. MiXCR was run by TCRdb on the PCR reads, yielding one entry per CDR3 protein. The data show around 500,000 distinct CDR3 sequences, more than 20% seen once. CDR3 size: 14 residues. The germline V gene encodes CDR1 MDHEN and CDR2 SYDVKM. Deletions cut 9 bases from V and 4 bases from J, with 16 bases between. This specimen consisted of PBMCs, mostly from graft donor cells, obtained 360 days after TCRalphabeta/CD19-depleted stem cell transplant. The receptor comes from a boy in the first two years of life who had a stem cell transplant for acute myeloid leukemia, so the T cells may come from the graft donor. The genes are TRBV28 and TRBJ2-1, with D possibly being TRBD1 (5 bases). The CDR3 nucleotides read TGTGCCAGTCCCCGTGGGGCCACGTACAATGAGCAGTTCTTC. Translation: CASPRGATYNEQFF.